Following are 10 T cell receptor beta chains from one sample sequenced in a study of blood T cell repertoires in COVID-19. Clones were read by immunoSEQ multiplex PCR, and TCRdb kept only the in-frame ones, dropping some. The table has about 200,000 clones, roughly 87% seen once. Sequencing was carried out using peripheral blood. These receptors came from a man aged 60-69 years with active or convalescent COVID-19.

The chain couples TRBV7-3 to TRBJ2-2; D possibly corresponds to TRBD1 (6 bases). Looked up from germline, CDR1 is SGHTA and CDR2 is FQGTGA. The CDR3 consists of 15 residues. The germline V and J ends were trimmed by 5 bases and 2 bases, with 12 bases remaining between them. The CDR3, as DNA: TGTGCCAGCAGCCGGGACACTAGAAACACCGGGGAGCTGTTTTTT. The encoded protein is CASSRDTRNTGELFF.

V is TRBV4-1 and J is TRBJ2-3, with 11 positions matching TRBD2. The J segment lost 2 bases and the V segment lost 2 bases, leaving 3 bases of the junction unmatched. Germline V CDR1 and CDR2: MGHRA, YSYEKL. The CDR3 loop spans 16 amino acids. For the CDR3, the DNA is TGCGCCAGCAGCCAAAGACTAGCGGGGACCACAGATACGCAGTATTTT. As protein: CASSQRLAGTTDTQYF.

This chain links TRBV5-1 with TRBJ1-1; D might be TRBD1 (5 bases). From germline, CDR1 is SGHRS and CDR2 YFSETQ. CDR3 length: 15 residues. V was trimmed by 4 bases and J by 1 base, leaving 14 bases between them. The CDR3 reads CASSQTPGGNTEAFF. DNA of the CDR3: TGCGCCAGCAGCCAGACTCCGGGGGGGAACACTGAAGCTTTCTTT.

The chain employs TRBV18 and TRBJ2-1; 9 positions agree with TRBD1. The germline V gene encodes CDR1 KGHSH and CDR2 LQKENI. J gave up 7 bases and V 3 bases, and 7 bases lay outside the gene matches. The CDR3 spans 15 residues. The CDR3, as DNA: TGTGCCAGCTCACCGGGACAGGGTATGGGGAATGAGCAGTTCTTC. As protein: CASSPGQGMGNEQFF.

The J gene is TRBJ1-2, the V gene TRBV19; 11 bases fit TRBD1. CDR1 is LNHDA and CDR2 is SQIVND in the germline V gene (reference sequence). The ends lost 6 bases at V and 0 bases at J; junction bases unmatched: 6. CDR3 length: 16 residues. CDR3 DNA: TGTGCCAGTAGCCGGGACAGGGGGAGAGCTAACTATGGCTACACCTTC. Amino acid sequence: CASSRDRGRANYGYTF.

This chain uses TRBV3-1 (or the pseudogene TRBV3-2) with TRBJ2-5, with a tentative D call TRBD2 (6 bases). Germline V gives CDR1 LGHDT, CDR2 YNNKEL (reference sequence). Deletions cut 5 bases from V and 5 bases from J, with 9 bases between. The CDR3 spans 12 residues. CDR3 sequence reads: CASSTGGETQYF. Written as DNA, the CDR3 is TGTGCCAGCAGCACTGGGGGGGAGACCCAGTACTTC.

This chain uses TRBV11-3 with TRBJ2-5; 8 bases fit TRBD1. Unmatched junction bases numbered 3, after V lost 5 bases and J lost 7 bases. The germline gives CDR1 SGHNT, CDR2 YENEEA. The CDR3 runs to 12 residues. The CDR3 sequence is CASSTGQGTQYF. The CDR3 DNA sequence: TGTGCCAGCAGCACCGGACAGGGGACCCAGTACTTC.

CDR3 sequence: CSASNRNYGYTF. DNA for the CDR3: TGCAGTGCTAGTAACAGAAACTATGGCTACACCTTC. This sequence joins TRBV20-1 and TRBJ1-2, with D uncertain. Trimming cost V 3 bases and J 2 bases, with 7 bases left between them. The CDR3 consists of 12 residues. CDR1 DFQATT and CDR2 SNEGSKA come from the germline V gene (reference sequence).

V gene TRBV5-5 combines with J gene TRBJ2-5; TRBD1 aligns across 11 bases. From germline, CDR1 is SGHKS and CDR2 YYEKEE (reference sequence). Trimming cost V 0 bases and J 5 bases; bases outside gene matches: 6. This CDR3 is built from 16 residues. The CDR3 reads CASSLADRGREETQYF. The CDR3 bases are TGTGCCAGCAGCTTGGCGGACAGGGGGCGCGAGGAGACCCAGTACTTC.

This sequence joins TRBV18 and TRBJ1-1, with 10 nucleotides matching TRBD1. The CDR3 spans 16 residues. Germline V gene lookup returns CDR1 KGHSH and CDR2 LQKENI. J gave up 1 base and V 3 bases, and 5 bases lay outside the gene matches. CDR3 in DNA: TGTGCCAGCTCACCTTGGACAGGGGGAGGGAACACTGAAGCTTTCTTT. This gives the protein CASSPWTGGGNTEAFF.